This TCR beta chain is from a study of cytomegalovirus exposure and HLA in healthy donors. As regards this clone: Its antigen is unknown.

PCR amplification relied on 60 Vbeta primers (plus 13 Jbeta primers). TCRdb's table, derived via immunoSEQ multiplex PCR, lists solely in-frame clones and lacks some. Altogether 150,000 to 200,000 clones are present, roughly four fifths being singletons, with the ten largest covering 1.5% to 2%. Study-level points and caveats: Across donors, sequencing depth was assumed by presence/absence analyses to be roughly uniform.

The sequencing input was PBMCs. The origin of this receptor is a man aged 25 to 40 in good health and CMV-seronegative.

The CDR3 nucleotides read TGTGCCAGCAGCCCGGGCGGGAGGAACAATGAGCAGTTCTTC. The encoded protein is CASSPGGRNNEQFF. The chain is built from TRBV27 and TRBJ2-1; 8 positions match TRBD2. The CDR3 totals 14 residues. Looked up from germline, CDR1 is MNHEY and CDR2 is SMNVEV (reference sequence). V was clipped by 6 bases and J by 5 bases; unmatched bases: 6.